The 2 T cell receptor beta chains below were found in one sample sequenced in a study of T-cell reconstitution after alpha-beta-depleted transplantation in children. The library targeted TCRbeta and was prepared with unique molecular identifiers. Using its own MiXCR run on the PCR reads, TCRdb lists one record per CDR3 protein. The sample includes some 200,000 distinct CDR3 sequences, 6.5% to 7.5% of them seen just once. Sequenced material: PBMCs from the stem cell graft donor, taken from the stem cell graft. Receptors were obtained from a human donor who donated a stem cell graft to a child with Wiskott-Aldrich syndrome.

J is TRBJ2-5 and V is TRBV23-1; D is uncertain. TRBV23-1 is assigned to the ORF class and has an uncertain function. V was clipped by 0 bases and J by 6 bases, with 5 bases between them. This CDR3 region has 12 residues. The CDR3 DNA is TGCGCCAGCAGTCAATCCATCAAGACCCAGTACTTC. Translation: CASSQSIKTQYF.

This clonotype was counted ten times or more. This chain uses TRBV14 with TRBJ2-1; the match to TRBD1 covers 9 bases. The CDR3 runs to 22 residues. The ends lost 4 bases at V and 2 bases at J; junction bases unmatched: 24. In germline, CDR1 is SGHDN, CDR2 FVKESK. Here the CDR3 reads CASSRGTGPYERPTMTYNEQFF. The CDR3, as DNA: TGTGCCAGCAGCCGAGGGACAGGGCCGTACGAAAGACCAACGATGACCTACAATGAGCAGTTCTTC.